This record covers a single TCR beta chain. The data originate from a study of blood T cell repertoires in COVID-19. Study-wide background: The analysed material was cDNA or gDNA that came from T cells, B-cell-depleted T cells, or PBMCs.

Per germline, CDR1 MNHEY and CDR2 SVGEGT. CDR3 length equals 16 residues. Trimming pared 0 bases from V and 2 bases from J, leaving 11 bases between. Enrolment of Seattle patients took place during active infection, and they were followed longitudinally. Study processing details: Estimated nucleated cell counts came from reference gene primer amplification. Generated by immunoSEQ multiplex PCR, the TCRdb table keeps only in-frame clones and is missing some. The V and J calls and clone size are taken from that table; D and trimming were inferred from the DNA. The table records under 200,000 clones, roughly 90% of them present only once.

Sample: peripheral blood. The TCR sequence derives from a woman aged 60-75 years with COVID-19, enrolled during active disease. The gene calls are TRBV6-2 or TRBV6-3 and TRBJ1-5; D possibly corresponds to TRBD1 (6 bases). CDR3: CASSYSRGGGNQPQHF. Written as DNA, the CDR3 is TGTGCCAGCAGTTACTCGAGGGGGGGAGGCAATCAGCCCCAGCATTTT.